This T cell receptor beta chain was found in a study of OX40 agonist ivuxolimab in advanced cancers. Patients with a history of autoimmune disease or on systemic immunosuppression were excluded. Germline assignment: CDR1 PRHDT and CDR2 FYEKMQ (reference sequence). Between the trimmed V and J ends, which lost 4 bases and 11 bases, there was a span of 20 bases. This CDR3 region has 14 residues. Data came from immunoSEQ multiplex PCR; TCRdb stores just in-frame clones and leaves some out. The data show tens of thousands of clones, approximately 94% seen once. As to this clone: Its antigen is unidentified.

Findings and caveats of the study: Still undetermined is the antigen specificity of the expanded peripheral T cells. In CD8+ T cells, expanded clones were on average more numerous than in CD4+.

The sample in question was CD4+ or CD8+ T cells sorted from blood, obtained in a trial of the OX40 agonist ivuxolimab. The origin of this receptor is an adult with an advanced solid tumor such as melanoma, head and neck, liver or kidney cancer. This chain connects TRBV13 to TRBJ1-1; possible D gene TRBD1, 5 bases. The CDR3 DNA follows: TGTGCCAGCAGCTCGGCCGACCAGGGTGGATTGGCTTTCTTT. Protein sequence: CASSSADQGGLAFF.